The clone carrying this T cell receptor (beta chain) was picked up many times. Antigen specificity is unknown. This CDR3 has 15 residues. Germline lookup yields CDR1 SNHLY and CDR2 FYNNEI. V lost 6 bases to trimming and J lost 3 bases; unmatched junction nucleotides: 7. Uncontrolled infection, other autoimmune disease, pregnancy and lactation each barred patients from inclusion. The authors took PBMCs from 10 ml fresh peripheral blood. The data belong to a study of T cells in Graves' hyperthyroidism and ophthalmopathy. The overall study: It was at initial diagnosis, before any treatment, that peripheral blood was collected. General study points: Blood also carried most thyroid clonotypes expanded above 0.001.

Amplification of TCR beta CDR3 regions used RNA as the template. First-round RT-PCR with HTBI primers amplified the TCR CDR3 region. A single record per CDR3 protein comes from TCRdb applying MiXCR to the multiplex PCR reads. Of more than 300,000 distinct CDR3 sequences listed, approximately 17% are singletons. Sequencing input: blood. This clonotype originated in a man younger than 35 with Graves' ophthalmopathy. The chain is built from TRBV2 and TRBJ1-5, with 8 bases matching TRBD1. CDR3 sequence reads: CASRVDREVNQPQHF. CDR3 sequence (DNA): TGTGCCAGCAGGGTGGACAGGGAAGTCAATCAGCCCCAGCATTTT.